Described below is a single T cell receptor (beta chain) sequence and its context. Its antigen is as yet unknown. Generated by immunoSEQ multiplex PCR, the TCRdb table keeps only in-frame clones and is missing some. The sample lists more than 50,000 clones; approximately 86% were seen once. After removal of 2 bases from V and 4 bases from J, the junction contained 4 bases not matched to a gene. The CDR3 is 15 residues long. The V gene's germline CDR1 is SGHNT and CDR2 YYREEE (reference sequence). These data are taken from a study of OX40 agonist ivuxolimab in advanced cancers. Findings of the study overall: Dosing at 0.1 to 3.0 mg/kg was accompanied by clonal expansion of CD4+ and CD8+ blood T cells by week 6. Among patients with partial responses at 0.1-3.0 mg/kg, clonal expansion was among the lowest. Expanded clones tended on average to be more numerous among CD8+ T cells than CD4+.

The material was CD4+ or CD8+ T cells sorted from blood, obtained in a trial of the OX40 agonist ivuxolimab. The clonotype comes from an adult with an advanced solid tumor such as melanoma, head and neck, liver or kidney cancer. The chain employs TRBV5-4 and TRBJ1-3; TRBD1 matches at 9 bases. This chain's CDR3 is CASSLDRGEGNTIYF. CDR3 DNA sequence: TGTGCCAGCAGCTTAGACAGGGGGGAAGGAAACACCATATATTTT.